These T cell receptor beta chains were read from a single sample in a study of blood T cell repertoires in COVID-19. Clones were sequenced by immunoSEQ multiplex PCR, and TCRdb holds only the in-frame ones, with some missing. The data contain over 200,000 clones, around nine tenths of them seen just once; the ten biggest clones take up around 9.5%. The sequencing sample was made of peripheral blood. These receptors were obtained from a man aged 40-49 years who had recovered from COVID-19. Both conserved end residues are part of each CDR3. Each record gives: V gene, D gene, CDR3 protein. A D gene is named only where the DNA matches it firmly.

v_call: TRBV19; d_call: TRBD2; cdr3_aa: CASSITSGLAYEQYF
v_call: TRBV12-5; d_call: TRBD1; cdr3_aa: CASGGTAPTQYF
v_call: TRBV9; d_call: -; cdr3_aa: CASSNPTVPISGEGSGANVLTF
v_call: TRBV2; d_call: TRBD2; cdr3_aa: CASGTLRTSGGTYEQYF
v_call: TRBV7-9; d_call: -; cdr3_aa: CASSLISQPQHF
v_call: TRBV11-2; d_call: -; cdr3_aa: CASSLDSDSRSGNTIYF
v_call: TRBV2; d_call: -; cdr3_aa: CASSEGFRGSNNEQFF
v_call: TRBV6-5; d_call: -; cdr3_aa: CASSSNWGGVEAFF
v_call: TRBV2; d_call: TRBD1; cdr3_aa: CASSGALQGAGQPQHF
v_call: TRBV6-1; d_call: -; cdr3_aa: CASSEIQGTYEQYF
v_call: TRBV27; d_call: -; cdr3_aa: CASSPRGLYSNQPQHF
v_call: TRBV7-2; d_call: TRBD2; cdr3_aa: CASSFEHRLAGDQETQYF
v_call: TRBV6-4; d_call: TRBD1; cdr3_aa: CASISGTGGLLDYEQYF
v_call: TRBV12-3/TRBV12-4; d_call: -; cdr3_aa: CASSPTGYNEQFF
v_call: TRBV18; d_call: TRBD2; cdr3_aa: CASSERLAGGYQETQYF
v_call: TRBV6-5; d_call: TRBD1; cdr3_aa: CASSYLSRGRKTQYF
v_call: TRBV4-2; d_call: TRBD2; cdr3_aa: CASSPRVAGVVGELFF
v_call: TRBV7-2; d_call: -; cdr3_aa: CASSLGVGTDTQYF
v_call: TRBV5-1; d_call: -; cdr3_aa: CASSLLSLNAGNTIYF
v_call: TRBV18; d_call: -; cdr3_aa: CASSPRQGNQPQHF
v_call: TRBV9; d_call: -; cdr3_aa: CASSPRPGAGNTIYF
v_call: TRBV25-1; d_call: TRBD2; cdr3_aa: CASSDTGLAWTDTQYF
v_call: TRBV27; d_call: TRBD2; cdr3_aa: CASSLTSGGPYEQYF
v_call: TRBV4-1; d_call: -; cdr3_aa: CASSNLGRGQTYEQYF
v_call: TRBV12-5; d_call: -; cdr3_aa: CASGLGRGQYNYGYTF
v_call: TRBV29-1; d_call: -; cdr3_aa: CSVGGLGPADTQYF
v_call: TRBV27; d_call: TRBD1; cdr3_aa: CASSWTGPYEQYF
v_call: TRBV7-2; d_call: TRBD1; cdr3_aa: CASSFGTGSFGEQYF
v_call: TRBV15; d_call: -; cdr3_aa: CATSRDSGSYEQYF
v_call: TRBV5-8; d_call: -; cdr3_aa: CASSPFGTEGDTQYF
v_call: TRBV18; d_call: TRBD2; cdr3_aa: CASSPGGRVSYEQYF
v_call: TRBV27; d_call: -; cdr3_aa: CASTFMNTGELFF
v_call: TRBV6-5; d_call: -; cdr3_aa: CASSPGTHYNEQFF
v_call: TRBV9; d_call: TRBD1; cdr3_aa: CASRGTGRSPGANVLTF
v_call: TRBV6-2/TRBV6-3; d_call: TRBD1; cdr3_aa: CASSYPLTGVTGEQYF
v_call: TRBV9; d_call: -; cdr3_aa: CASSSGGYGYTF
v_call: TRBV9; d_call: TRBD1; cdr3_aa: CASRPQGTGTEAFF
v_call: TRBV7-9; d_call: TRBD1; cdr3_aa: CASSATGGFESGELFF
v_call: TRBV5-1; d_call: -; cdr3_aa: CASSLAATQETQYF
v_call: TRBV21-1; d_call: -; cdr3_aa: CASSSRGDRGLSNEQYF
v_call: TRBV10-3; d_call: -; cdr3_aa: CAISEFLGELFF
v_call: TRBV5-8; d_call: -; cdr3_aa: CASSLGRRVGEKLFF
v_call: TRBV7-9; d_call: TRBD1; cdr3_aa: CASSPRTGNTEAFF
v_call: TRBV18; d_call: TRBD1; cdr3_aa: CASSPTRTGGEGYTF
v_call: TRBV5-4; d_call: -; cdr3_aa: CASSLGSTGYEQYF
v_call: TRBV5-5; d_call: TRBD2; cdr3_aa: CASSGGTSPQYF
v_call: TRBV5-1; d_call: TRBD1; cdr3_aa: CASSLAPTGTGNTIYF
v_call: TRBV7-2; d_call: TRBD1; cdr3_aa: CASSPPRGHSGELFF